This T cell receptor beta chain comes out of a study of long-term antiretroviral therapy in people with HIV. For the study at large: The earliest samples predate the 2015 immediate-ART recommendation by about a decade.

The study's findings and limits: Clones that had undergone expansion before ART prevailed in the repertoire throughout all time points.

The immunoSEQ assay was v3.0, run at survey level. The method was immunoSEQ multiplex PCR; TCRdb's version includes in-frame clones alone and lacks a portion of them. In the table there are about 14,000 clones, 84% of which are singletons. The V gene lost 1 base and the J gene lost 10 bases, with 14 bases spanning the gap. Germline CDR1 MDHEN, CDR2 SYDVKM. The CDR3 spans 14 residues. This clone was observed a few times. Its matching antigen is unknown. Until DNA extraction, the samples held between roughly 1-10 million cryopreserved PBMC. The chain joins TRBV28 to TRBJ2-1; D is unresolved. This clonotype was obtained from a man aged 25-45 years with HIV. The specimen was unsorted PBMCs, collected 0.4 years after starting antiretroviral therapy. In nucleotides, the CDR3 is TGTGCCAGCAGTTTATCTGGCGGCCCAGGAGAGCAGTTCTTC. Residues: CASSLSGGPGEQFF.